This entry concerns a single T cell receptor (beta chain). Its matching antigen is unknown. This entry is derived from a study of metastatic and nonmetastatic thyroid tumors. Study-level information: Across peripheral blood and tumor or nodule tissue samples taken from malignant and benign thyroid patients, the repertoires were compared with one another. Study-wide results and limits: It was reportedly found that TCR beta diversity was significantly higher in malignant thyroid tumors than in benign nodules, a difference seen in both blood and tumor samples.

Thyroid surgery had not been preceded by any treatment in any patient. V lost 6 bases, J lost 8 bases, and 9 bases stayed unmatched. The CDR3 runs 15 residues. As originally analysed: The authors used CDR3 differences across clinicopathological groups to build a distant-metastasis classifier for papillary thyroid cancer. Using MiXCR, TCRdb re-called clones from the PCR reads. In this record, the V and J calls reflect TCRdb's handling and not the investigators' own analysis. The profile covers roughly 3,800 clones, with approximately 35% appearing a single time and less than 40% taken by the ten largest.

This TCR derives from a male donor with papillary thyroid cancer or a benign thyroid nodule (not recorded which). Some clones in this sample may be carry-over from other donors' samples. Sequenced material: tumor tissue. This rearrangement joins TRBV12-3 or TRBV12-4 to TRBJ1-6, with 8 bases matching TRBD1. Written as DNA, the CDR3 is TGTGCCAGCAGGTACACCGGGACAGGATATTCACCCCTCCACTTT. This sequence encodes CASRYTGTGYSPLHF.